The clone carrying this TCR beta chain was seen many times. Amplification targeted the TCR beta CDR3 regions, with RNA transcripts as the source material. Second-round multiplex PCR followed a first-round RT-PCR using HTBI primers. MiXCR was run by TCRdb on the multiplex PCR reads, yielding one entry per CDR3 protein. The table shows about 370,000 distinct CDR3 sequences, with about a sixth occurring only once. The entry originates in a study of Graves' ophthalmopathy and Graves' hyperthyroidism. Deletions cut 6 bases from V and 5 bases from J, with 11 bases between. The CDR3 length is 12 residues. The germline gives CDR1 MNHEY, CDR2 SMNVEV (reference sequence).

This sequence was found in an adult woman with stable Graves' hyperthyroidism. The specimen sequenced was peripheral blood. The V call is TRBV27, the J call TRBJ2-7; maybe TRBD2 (6 bases). CDR3 in amino acids: CASRGGEDEQYF. The CDR3 DNA sequence: TGTGCCAGCAGGGGCGGGGAAGACGAGCAGTACTTC.